These 28 T cell receptor beta chains came from one sample sequenced in a study of blood T cells in healthy people across ages. Sample-barcoded 5' priming and a J-beta primer mix drove a second PCR of about 7 to 11 cycles. TCRdb ran MiXCR on the 5' RACE reads and lists one entry per CDR3 protein. The repertoire holds 900,000 to 950,000 distinct CDR3 sequences, with just under 30% as singletons. These same records also appear under a second study, on T cells of mothers and their children.

Material for sequencing was blood. The origin of the receptors is a woman between 40 and 55 years old in good health.

The chain recombines TRBV20-1 with TRBJ2-3; D might be TRBD1 (5 bases). Trimming left V 0 bases short and J 2 bases short, with 9 bases between. The CDR3 consists of 14 residues. CDR1 and CDR2 (germline): DFQATT, SNEGSKA (reference sequence). The CDR3 nucleotides read TGCAGTGCTAGAGATTGGGGCCCCACAGATACGCAGTATTTT. Translated: CSARDWGPTDTQYF.

This clonotype was seen ten or more times. The V gene is TRBV28, the J gene TRBJ2-5; D possibly corresponds to TRBD2 (7 bases). The CDR3 covers 15 residues. The germline gives CDR1 MDHEN, CDR2 SYDVKM. V gave up 3 bases and J gave up 4 bases, with 15 bases separating them. The CDR3 DNA sequence: TGTGCCAGCAGTTTTCCCCTTAGGGGGGGAGAGACCCAGTACTTC. Its translation is CASSFPLRGGETQYF.

This clonotype was counted only a few times. The chain couples TRBV6-5 to TRBJ1-5; D ambiguous. Trimming stripped 6 bases from V and 7 bases from J, with 13 bases between. The CDR3 runs to 13 residues. Germline loops: CDR1 MNHEY, CDR2 SVGAGI. CDR3 in DNA: TGTGCCAGCAGCCTACAGACCGGGCAGCCCCAGCATTTT. It yields the protein CASSLQTGQPQHF.

The DNA of the CDR3 is TGCAGTGCTAGCCCCCAGCTAGCGGCTTCCTACAATGAGCAGTACTTC. It specifies CSASPQLAASYNEQYF. The rearrangement joins TRBV20-1 to TRBJ2-5; 7 bases line up with TRBD2. The CDR3 has 16 residues. Germline V CDR1 and CDR2: DFQATT, SNEGSKA (reference sequence). Trimming cost V 3 bases and J 11 bases; bases outside gene matches: 21.

A word on this clonotype: Just one base apart from a much larger clone, this may be a read error. The chain's CDR3 is CASSGEGFGNIQYF. The CDR3 DNA reads TGTGCCAGCAGCGGAGAGGGTTTCGGAAACATTCAGTACTTC. The V gene is TRBV9, the J gene TRBJ2-7; D might be TRBD2 (5 bases). The J call could be wrong; TRBJ2-4 is a better fit for the DNA end. Germline V gene lookup returns CDR1 SGDLS and CDR2 YYNGEE. CDR3 length equals 14 residues.

This clonotype has a count of ten or more. This rearrangement joins TRBV5-1 to TRBJ1-1; D not resolved. CDR3 length: 15 residues. Germline values: CDR1 SGHRS, CDR2 YFSETQ. Trimming removed 0 bases from V and 4 bases from J, with 13 bases in between. The CDR3 spells CASSLANSRTTEAFF. CDR3 coding DNA: TGCGCCAGCAGCTTGGCCAACAGTCGGACCACTGAAGCTTTCTTT.

This clonotype has just a few counts. J is TRBJ2-4 and V is TRBV7-2; 15 positions match TRBD2. V lost 0 bases to trimming and J lost 0 bases; unmatched junction nucleotides: 9. The CDR3 runs to 21 residues. Per germline, CDR1 SGHTA and CDR2 FQGNSA. As DNA, the CDR3 is TGTGCCAGCAGCTTAGCACATCCGGGACTAGCGGGGGGCCTAGCCAAAAACATTCAGTACTTC. Residues: CASSLAHPGLAGGLAKNIQYF.

The J gene is TRBJ1-5, the V gene TRBV6-5; a possible D gene is TRBD1 (6 bases). Germline CDR1 and CDR2: MNHEY and SVGAGI. V shed 0 bases and J shed 4 bases, with 10 bases lying between them. The CDR3 runs to 15 residues. The CDR3 bases are TGTGCCAGCAGTTACTCGATGCAGGGGAATCAGCCCCAGCATTTT. Translating gives CASSYSMQGNQPQHF.

With regard to this clonotype: The junction and the germline gene differ at one end; a read error may be behind it. The CDR3 protein is CAGSSGGSAHNEQFF. CDR3 bases: TGCGCCGGCAGCTCCGGGGGCTCGGCCCACAATGAGCAGTTCTTC. The chain carries TRBV5-1 and TRBJ2-1; D tentatively fits TRBD1 or TRBD2 (6 bases each). The CDR3 totals 15 residues. Germline V lookup: CDR1 SGHRS, CDR2 YFSETQ.

The gene calls are TRBV7-2 and TRBJ2-2; 10 bases line up with TRBD1. This CDR3 spans 16 amino acids. Germline loops: CDR1 SGHTA, CDR2 FQGNSA. J was trimmed by 7 bases and V by 3 bases; bases with no gene match: 8. The CDR3 loop is CASSFGQGGVNGELFF. The CDR3 region has the DNA TGTGCCAGCAGCTTCGGACAGGGGGGTGTTAACGGGGAGCTGTTTTTT.

This clonotype was recorded many times. The chain recombines TRBV20-1 with TRBJ2-7, with D possibly being TRBD1 (5 bases). V was trimmed by 5 bases and J by 6 bases, leaving 11 bases between them. This CDR3 spans 11 amino acids. Germline CDR1 and CDR2: DFQATT and SNEGSKA (reference sequence). The CDR3 is CSAGQGAEQYF. In nucleotides, the CDR3 is TGCAGTGCTGGGCAGGGCGCCGAGCAGTACTTC.

This clonotype was picked up a small number of times. The V gene is TRBV2, the J gene TRBJ1-5, with 10 positions matching TRBD1. The CDR3 runs 15 residues. The germline gives CDR1 SNHLY, CDR2 FYNNEI. V shed 7 bases and J 6 bases; nucleotides not matched to a gene: 9. The CDR3 protein is CASISDRGVSQPQHF. The CDR3 DNA sequence: TGTGCCAGCATATCGGACAGGGGGGTGTCTCAGCCCCAGCATTTT.

V usage is TRBV29-1 and J usage is TRBJ2-1, with 10 bases identical to TRBD2. The CDR3 runs 18 residues. The J segment lost 3 bases and the V segment lost 3 bases, leaving 14 bases of the junction unmatched. Germline CDR1 is SQVTM and CDR2 is ANQGSEA. CDR3 residues: CSVEPSGGAGDVYNEQFF. As DNA, the CDR3 is TGCAGCGTTGAGCCCAGCGGGGGGGCGGGGGATGTCTACAATGAGCAGTTCTTC.

In this sample, this clonotype turned up a few times. The V gene is TRBV7-2, the J gene TRBJ2-7; TRBD1 matches 7 bases. This CDR3 comprises 16 residues. V was clipped by 5 bases and J by 3 bases; unmatched bases: 13. CDR1 SGHTA and CDR2 FQGNSA come from the germline V gene. CDR3 bases: TGTGCCAGCAGCCCAGAGTCCGCGACAGGGCTCTACGAGCAGTACTTC. Translation: CASSPESATGLYEQYF.

The chain employs TRBV12-3 or TRBV12-4 and TRBJ1-3, with TRBD1 matching 8 bases. The CDR3 has 14 amino acids. V lost 9 bases to trimming and J lost 6 bases; unmatched junction nucleotides: 10. The CDR3 region is CASGTGTGVNTIYF. CDR3 DNA: TGTGCCAGTGGGACCGGGACAGGTGTAAACACCATATATTTT.

This clonotype was counted a few times. The V and J genes are TRBV5-4 and TRBJ2-2; D possibly uses TRBD1 or TRBD2 (5 bases each). CDR1 and CDR2 from the germline V gene are SGHNT and YYREEE (reference sequence). The CDR3 runs 16 residues. V was trimmed by 3 bases and J by 4 bases, leaving 16 bases between them. The chain's CDR3 is CASSSDAGTVTGELFF. In DNA form, the CDR3 reads TGTGCCAGCAGCTCTGATGCTGGGACGGTCACCGGGGAGCTGTTTTTT.

Many counts were recorded for this clonotype. This chain uses TRBV5-1 with TRBJ1-2; D is ambiguous. Trimming took 9 bases from V and 2 from J, leaving 17 bases between them. The CDR3 totals 14 residues. Germline V gene lookup returns CDR1 SGHRS and CDR2 YFSETQ. The CDR3 spells CATTPGGPNYGYTF. The CDR3 DNA sequence: TGCGCCACCACGCCGGGAGGGCCGAACTATGGCTACACCTTC.

Notes on this clonotype: The germline gene is not matched at one end of the junction; a read error may be the cause. V and J are TRBV5-1 and TRBJ2-1, with 8 bases matching TRBD2. Germline loops: CDR1 SGHRS, CDR2 YFSETQ. The CDR3 spans 17 residues. CDR3 nucleotides: TGCGCCAGCAGCTTTAGTCAGCGGGGGTCTTCCTACGATGAGCAGTTCTTC. Protein product: CASSFSQRGSSYDEQFF.

V and J are TRBV14 and TRBJ1-4; the match to TRBD1 covers 7 bases. The trim removed 8 bases at V and 0 bases at J, leaving 6 bases unmatched. The CDR3 is 15 residues long. Germline CDR1 reads SGHDN; CDR2 reads FVKESK. As DNA, the CDR3 is TGTGCCAGCCGGGACAGCGATACAACTAATGAAAAACTGTTTTTT. Its protein is CASRDSDTTNEKLFF. The full variable domain, in which reference TRBV14 and TRBJ1-4 provide the parts outside the CDR3, is EAGVTQFPSHSVIEKGQTVTLRCDPISGHDNLYWYRRVMGKEIKFLLHFVKESKQDESGMPNNRFLAERTGGTYSTLKVQPAELEDSGVYFCASRDSDTTNEKLFFGSGTQLSVL.

This chain links TRBV28 with TRBJ1-2; D is uncertain. CDR3 length: 13 amino acids. Deletions cut 3 bases from V and 7 bases from J, with 12 bases between. Per germline, CDR1 MDHEN and CDR2 SYDVKM. The CDR3 is CASSFQQLGGYTF. In DNA form, the CDR3 reads TGTGCCAGCAGTTTTCAACAACTTGGTGGCTACACCTTC.

Details on this clonotype: Germline and junction disagree at one end, which may indicate a read error. The rearrangement uses TRBV7-3 and TRBJ2-4; D is possibly TRBD1 or TRBD2 (5 bases each). This CDR3 is built from 15 residues. The germline gives CDR1 SGHTA, CDR2 FQGTGA. CDR3 DNA: TGTGCTAGCAGCTTAGCTGGGGGAAATTACAATGAGCAGTACTTC. Protein product: CASSLAGGNYNEQYF.

Ten or more counts support this clonotype. J is TRBJ2-1 and V is TRBV10-3; D gene ambiguous. Deletions cut 2 bases from V and 7 bases from J, with 3 bases between. Per germline, CDR1 ENHRY and CDR2 SYGVKD. CDR3 size: 11 residues. In nucleotides, the CDR3 is TGTGCCATCAGTGAGATGAATGAGCAGTTCTTC. It specifies CAISEMNEQFF.

This sequence joins TRBV12-3 or TRBV12-4 and TRBJ1-3; no firm D call. The CDR3 contains 13 residues. Trimming removed 7 bases at V and 8 bases at J, with 15 bases between. The CDR3 region is CASIRRVSDTIYF. As DNA, the CDR3 is TGTGCCAGCATCAGGCGGGTTTCAGACACCATATATTTT.

This clonotype was counted only a few times. The J gene is TRBJ2-3, the V gene TRBV5-1; maybe TRBD1 (6 bases). The V end was cut by 4 bases, the J end by 0 bases, with 18 bases between. The CDR3 is made up of 17 amino acids. Germline CDR1 and CDR2: SGHRS and YFSETQ. The CDR3 bases are TGCGCCAGCAGCACCCGGACAGTCCCGACTAGCACAGATACGCAGTATTTT. It is translated as CASSTRTVPTSTDTQYF.

With respect to this clonotype: One junction end does not reproduce the germline sequence, and a read error may be involved. The chain uses TRBV5-8 and TRBJ2-3; TRBD2 is a possible D gene (5 bases). CDR1 is SGHTS and CDR2 is YDEGEE in the germline V gene. This CDR3 has 15 residues. The CDR3 DNA reads TGTGTCAGCAGCTTGGCGGGCGTGCGGACAGATACGCAGTATTTT. Translation gives CVSSLAGVRTDTQYF.

The chain combines TRBV27 with TRBJ2-5; 9 nucleotides align to TRBD2. Trimming took 10 bases from V and 2 from J; bases not matched to a gene: 5. The CDR3 is 13 amino acids. Germline lookup yields CDR1 MNHEY and CDR2 SMNVEV (reference sequence). CDR3 DNA: TGTGCCACCGCGACTAGCGGTCAAGAGACCCAGTACTTC. Translation: CATATSGQETQYF.

With respect to this clonotype: Germline and junction disagree at one end, which may indicate a read error. The chain carries TRBV6-2 or TRBV6-3 and TRBJ1-6; D is perhaps TRBD1 (5 bases). The V gene's germline CDR1 is MNHEY and CDR2 SVGEGT. The CDR3 has 13 amino acids. CDR3 amino acids: CAAEGPNNSPLHF. In DNA, the CDR3 is TGTGCCGCCGAGGGACCGAATAATTCGCCCCTCCACTTT.

The gene calls are TRBV27 and TRBJ1-2, with TRBD1 identical over 8 bases. CDR1 MNHEY and CDR2 SMNVEV come from the germline V gene (reference sequence). The V segment lost 5 bases and the J segment 6 bases; nucleotides outside the gene matches: 11. CDR3 length: 15 amino acids. The CDR3 sequence is CASSPSGRGPDGYTF. For the CDR3, the DNA is TGTGCCAGCAGTCCTTCTGGCAGGGGGCCCGATGGCTACACCTTC.